One and the same sample provided the 30 T cell receptor beta chains below, sequenced in a study of T-cell reconstitution after alpha-beta-depleted transplantation in children. During its preparation, the TCRbeta library received unique molecular identifiers. TCRdb called the PCR reads again in MiXCR, with one record for every CDR3 protein. The repertoire has about 100,000 distinct CDR3 sequences, 7.5% to 9% of them found once; the top ten carry around 15%. This specimen was PBMCs, taken before TCRalphabeta/CD19-depleted stem cell transplant. The receptors shown here come from a boy younger than 10 with acute lymphoblastic leukemia, due to receive a stem cell transplant.

This clonotype was seen repeatedly, ten times or more. The gene calls are TRBV5-1 and TRBJ2-1, with D unclear. V was shortened by 0 bases and J by 0 bases, with 10 bases between the two germline ends. This CDR3 is built from 16 residues. Germline-derived CDR1 and CDR2 are SGHRS and YFSETQ. This CDR3 reads CASSLAGKGSYNEQFF. The CDR3 bases are TGCGCCAGCAGCTTGGCCGGAAAGGGCTCCTACAATGAGCAGTTCTTC.

This clonotype came up many times. The chain is built from TRBV20-1 and TRBJ2-3; D is undetermined. The germline CDR1 and CDR2 sequences are DFQATT and SNEGSKA (reference sequence). CDR3 length: 16 amino acids. V lost 3 bases and J 0 bases, leaving 16 bases between the germline ends. CDR3 in DNA: TGCAGTGCTAGTCGTAGCTTCGAGACAAGCACAGATACGCAGTATTTT. Its protein product is CSASRSFETSTDTQYF.

This clonotype was picked up many times. This chain links TRBV4-3 with TRBJ2-6; 9 nucleotides line up with TRBD1. This CDR3 spans 16 amino acids. Germline V gene data show CDR1 as LGHNA and CDR2 as YSLEER. The V and J ends lost 3 bases and 1 base, in that order; junction bases with no gene match: 1. DNA of the CDR3: TGCGCCAGCAGCCAGACAGGGGGTTCTGGGGCCAACGTCCTGACTTTC. It translates to CASSQTGGSGANVLTF.

This rearrangement joins TRBV12-3 or TRBV12-4 to TRBJ2-7, with 7 nucleotides matching TRBD1. The CDR3 has 14 amino acids. After removal of 10 bases from V and 3 bases from J, the junction contained 12 bases not matched to a gene. Here the CDR3 DNA reads TGTGCCAATATCCAATCGGGACAGCTCTACGAGCAGTACTTC. The encoded protein is CANIQSGQLYEQYF.

This clonotype was recorded at least ten times. The chain is built from TRBV4-3 and TRBJ2-7; no firm D call. The CDR3 length is 15 residues. The V end was cut by 0 bases, the J end by 2 bases, with 11 bases between. Germline V gene sequence: CDR1 LGHNA, CDR2 YSLEER. CDR3 nucleotide sequence: TGCGCCAGCAGCCAAGATCTGTCGCTAACCTACGAGCAGTACTTC. This sequence encodes CASSQDLSLTYEQYF.

This clonotype was counted ten times or more. The chain joins TRBV6-4 to TRBJ1-1, with D possibly TRBD1 on 6 matching bases. Deletions cut 3 bases from V and 2 bases from J, with 10 bases between. CDR3 length equals 14 residues. The germline V gene encodes CDR1 MRHNA and CDR2 SNTAGT. CDR3 residues: CASSEEGENTEAFF. The CDR3 nucleotides are TGTGCCAGCAGTGAGGAGGGGGAAAACACTGAAGCTTTCTTT.

This clonotype came up many times. The rearrangement uses TRBV20-1 and TRBJ1-5; the match to TRBD1 covers 8 bases. CDR3 length: 14 residues. With V trimmed by 6 bases and J by 3 bases, 7 bases remained unmatched. Per germline, CDR1 DFQATT and CDR2 SNEGSKA (reference sequence). CDR3 protein: CSAKTGESNQPQHF. CDR3 sequence (DNA): TGCAGTGCCAAGACAGGGGAGTCCAATCAGCCCCAGCATTTT.

The gene calls are TRBV6-6 and TRBJ2-7; D is possibly TRBD2 (6 bases). CDR3 length: 12 amino acids. Trimming shortened V by 4 bases and J by 7 bases, and 11 bases separated the two germline ends. Germline V lookup: CDR1 MNHNY, CDR2 SVGAGI (reference sequence). The CDR3 spells CASSLEGWEQYF. In DNA, the CDR3 is TGTGCCAGCAGTTTGGAGGGATGGGAGCAGTACTTC.

This clonotype was observed at least ten times. J is TRBJ1-1 and V is TRBV5-1; D is unclear. V lost 3 bases to trimming and J lost 5 bases, with 5 bases between them. The CDR3 is 11 amino acids. Germline V gene lookup returns CDR1 SGHRS and CDR2 YFSETQ. This CDR3 reads CASSSETEAFF. CDR3 DNA: TGCGCCAGCAGCTCGGAAACTGAAGCTTTCTTT.

The gene calls are TRBV20-1 and TRBJ1-5, with D perhaps matching TRBD1 (6 bases). The CDR3 spans 17 residues. Germline V CDR1 and CDR2: DFQATT, SNEGSKA (reference sequence). V was pared by 0 bases and J by 0 bases, with 15 bases between. This CDR3 is CSARDLTGLISNQPQHF. The CDR3 coding sequence is TGCAGTGCTAGAGACTTGACAGGCCTAATTAGCAATCAGCCCCAGCATTTT.

The J gene is TRBJ1-2, the V gene TRBV7-2; no definite D call. Trimming took off 6 bases at V and 3 bases at J, with 11 bases between the two ends. CDR1 is SGHTA, CDR2 FQGNSA, per germline. The CDR3 extends over 13 amino acids. The CDR3 DNA reads TGTGCCAGCAGTACCACAAAGGACTATGGCTACACCTTC. This codes for CASSTTKDYGYTF.

By share, this clonotype ranks as medium-sized. The chain joins TRBV27 to TRBJ2-7, with 8 bases lining up with TRBD1. This CDR3 is 14 amino acids long. Germline loops: CDR1 MNHEY, CDR2 SMNVEV (reference sequence). V shed 5 bases, J shed 0 bases, and the junction held 3 bases outside the gene matches. In DNA, the CDR3 is TGTGCCAGCAGTCTAACAGGGGGCTCCTACGAGCAGTACTTC. The encoded protein is CASSLTGGSYEQYF.

This clonotype occurred once. This sequence joins TRBV2 and TRBJ2-3, with 10 bases lining up with TRBD2. The CDR3 is 19 residues long. Germline assignment: CDR1 SNHLY and CDR2 FYNNEI. J gave up 2 bases and V 3 bases, and 14 bases lay outside the gene matches. CDR3 loop: CASSDSGLATIFSTDTQYF. The CDR3 coding sequence is TGTGCCAGCAGTGACTCGGGACTAGCGACGATTTTCTCCACAGATACGCAGTATTTT.

The chain recombines TRBV12-2 with TRBJ2-1; the table assigns TRBD2, which was not confirmed against the DNA. TRBV12-2 is classified as a pseudogene. This CDR3 has 18 residues. The CDR3 reads CASRLVSRGLAGQNEQFF. The CDR3 DNA is TGTGCAAGTCGCTTAGTGTCTCGGGGACTAGCGGGTCAAAATGAGCAGTTCTTC.

J is TRBJ2-2 and V is TRBV18; the D gene could be TRBD1 or TRBD2 (5 bases each). The CDR3 is 15 residues long. Germline V lookup: CDR1 KGHSH, CDR2 LQKENI. The V and J ends lost 3 bases and 7 bases respectively, with 15 bases between them. The CDR3 DNA is TGTGCCAGCTCACCGACAAGGGGAGTCGGCGGGGAGCTGTTTTTT. This codes for CASSPTRGVGGELFF.

This clonotype was detected many times. The chain combines TRBV6-4 with TRBJ2-2, with 7 bases fitting TRBD2. J lost 3 bases, V lost 0 bases, and 1 base had no gene match. CDR3 length: 15 amino acids. The germline V gene has CDR1 MRHNA and CDR2 SNTAGT. The CDR3 loop reads CASSDSSGDTGELFF. DNA of the CDR3: TGTGCCAGCAGTGACTCGAGCGGGGACACCGGGGAGCTGTTTTTT.

This clonotype appeared many times. The J gene is TRBJ2-1, the V gene TRBV7-9, with D possibly matching TRBD2 (6 bases). V was clipped by 6 bases and J by 0 bases, with 12 bases between them. This CDR3 is 15 amino acids long. From germline, CDR1 is SEHNR and CDR2 FQNEAQ (reference sequence). The CDR3 nucleotides read TGTGCCAGCAGTCACCGGGACTTCTCCTACAATGAGCAGTTCTTC. Protein sequence: CASSHRDFSYNEQFF.

The V and J genes are TRBV9 and TRBJ2-7, with D possibly TRBD2 on 5 matching bases. Trimming removed 0 bases at V and 2 bases at J, with 15 bases between. There are 16 residues in the CDR3. Germline values: CDR1 SGDLS, CDR2 YYNGEE. CDR3: CASSVEEGRVPYEQYF. For the CDR3, the DNA is TGTGCCAGCAGCGTAGAAGAGGGTAGAGTCCCCTACGAGCAGTACTTC. The full variable domain, completed using reference TRBV9 and TRBJ2-7, is DSGVTQTPKHLITATGQRVTLRCSPRSGDLSVYWYQQSLDQGLQFLIQYYNGEERAKGNILERFSAQQFPDLHSELNLSSLELGDSALYFCASSVEEGRVPYEQYFGPGTRLTVT.

This clonotype was counted only a few times. V and J are TRBV7-3 and TRBJ2-3; D may correspond to TRBD1 or TRBD2 (5 bases each). Per germline, CDR1 SGHTA and CDR2 FQGTGA. Trimming removed 5 bases from V and 3 bases from J, with 12 bases in between. This CDR3 region has 14 residues. The CDR3 spells CASSPARGTDTQYF. CDR3 DNA sequence: TGTGCCAGCAGCCCCGCGAGGGGTACAGATACGCAGTATTTT.

The chain combines TRBV4-2 with TRBJ2-1; D may be TRBD2 (5 bases). V was cut by 0 bases and J by 2 bases, with 14 bases left in between. Per the germline V gene, CDR1 is LGHNA and CDR2 is YNFKEQ. The CDR3 loop spans 17 amino acids. The CDR3 region is CASSQDHTGIPYNEQFF. The DNA for the CDR3 is TGTGCCAGCAGCCAAGATCACACGGGAATCCCCTACAATGAGCAGTTCTTC.

This clonotype was counted a few times. The chain is built from TRBV7-2 and TRBJ2-6; D not resolved. CDR3 size: 16 residues. Germline CDR1 reads SGHTA; CDR2 reads FQGNSA. Trimming left V 1 base short and J 0 bases short, with 7 bases between. The CDR3 sequence is CASSLGRGSGANVLTF. The CDR3 DNA sequence: TGTGCCAGCAGCTTAGGACGCGGCTCTGGGGCCAACGTCCTGACTTTC.

This clonotype was counted ten times or more. This rearrangement joins TRBV5-1 to TRBJ1-1; 8 bases match TRBD1. CDR1 SGHRS and CDR2 YFSETQ come from the germline V gene. The CDR3 sequence is 15 residues long. The junction had 5 bases not matched to a gene; V was cut back by 3 bases and J by 1 base. The CDR3 here is CASSSDRAPNTEAFF. CDR3 DNA: TGCGCCAGCAGCTCGGACAGGGCTCCGAACACTGAAGCTTTCTTT.

CDR3 in DNA: TGCAGTGCCCACCCGACAGGGGAGGGGCATCAGCCCCAGCATTTT. Protein product: CSAHPTGEGHQPQHF. J is TRBJ1-5 and V is TRBV20-1; 8 bases agree with TRBD1. Germline trimming cut 6 bases from V and 5 bases from J; bases unmatched to any gene: 12. The germline gives CDR1 DFQATT, CDR2 SNEGSKA (reference sequence). The CDR3 totals 15 residues.

The chain combines TRBV20-1 with TRBJ2-3; 7 bases fit TRBD2. The CDR3 extends over 16 amino acids. J lost 0 bases, V lost 5 bases, and 11 bases had no gene match. Germline loops: CDR1 DFQATT, CDR2 SNEGSKA (reference sequence). The chain's CDR3 is CSAAHLGLPSTDTQYF. The CDR3, as DNA: TGCAGTGCTGCCCACTTGGGACTACCTAGCACAGATACGCAGTATTTT.

This clonotype was recorded many times. The chain uses TRBV5-1 and TRBJ2-2; 9 bases are a match to TRBD1. This CDR3 has 14 residues. Germline CDR1 SGHRS, CDR2 YFSETQ. J gave up 8 bases and V 5 bases, and 7 bases lay outside the gene matches. The CDR3 sequence: CASRAGTGTGELFF. The CDR3, as DNA: TGCGCCAGCAGAGCCGGGACAGGGACGGGGGAGCTGTTTTTT.

This clonotype has a count of ten or more. V is TRBV7-6 and J is TRBJ2-6; TRBD2 matches 9 bases. The ends lost 6 bases at V and 1 base at J; junction bases unmatched: 7. CDR1 is SGHVS, CDR2 FNYEAQ, per germline. The CDR3 spans 17 residues. CDR3 loop: CASSRSGGPSGANVLTF. The CDR3 DNA reads as TGTGCCAGCAGTCGAAGCGGGGGGCCTTCTGGGGCCAACGTCCTGACTTTC. Full variable domain (rest looked up from reference TRBV7-6 and TRBJ2-6): GAGVSQSPRYKVTKRGQDVALRCDPISGHVSLYWYRQALGQGPEFLTYFNYEAQQDKSGLPNDRFSAERPEGSISTLTIQRTEQRDSAMYRCASSRSGGPSGANVLTFGAGSRLTVL.

This chain joins TRBV7-9 and TRBJ2-1; D remains ambiguous. Germline loops: CDR1 SEHNR, CDR2 FQNEAQ (reference sequence). V shed 5 bases and J shed 5 bases, with 10 bases lying between them. The CDR3 length is 13 residues. CDR3 in amino acids: CASSLPADNEQFF. In DNA, the CDR3 is TGTGCCAGCAGCCTCCCGGCGGACAATGAGCAGTTCTTC.

This clonotype was seen ten or more times. The rearrangement links TRBV10-2 to TRBJ1-4; no clear D. This CDR3 has 11 amino acids. Germline CDR1 is WSHSY and CDR2 is SAAADI. V shed 6 bases and J shed 14 bases, with 13 bases lying between them. The CDR3 region has the DNA TGCGCCAGCAGGGATGATATGAGGCTGTTTTTT. Its translation: CASRDDMRLFF.

The table lists this clonotype with many counts. This chain joins TRBV28 and TRBJ2-7, with TRBD1 matching over 8 bases. This CDR3 has 15 amino acids. Germline CDR1 MDHEN, CDR2 SYDVKM. V dropped 6 bases and J dropped 3; count of bases not matched to a gene: 10. In DNA form, the CDR3 reads TGTGCCAGCAGCCGGAGGGCAGGGGGCGTCTACGAGCAGTACTTC. It specifies CASSRRAGGVYEQYF.

This clonotype was detected only a few times. The rearrangement uses TRBV7-2 and TRBJ2-1, with 8 positions matching TRBD2. The CDR3 consists of 15 residues. V lost 1 base, J lost 9 bases, and 8 bases stayed unmatched. CDR1 SGHTA and CDR2 FQGNSA come from the germline V gene. CDR3 in amino acids: CASSLDSSGAIEQFF. The CDR3 DNA reads as TGTGCCAGCAGCTTAGATAGTAGCGGGGCCATTGAGCAGTTCTTC. Using reference TRBV7-2 and TRBJ2-1 for the parts outside the CDR3, the full variable domain is GAGVSQSPSNKVTEKGKDVELRCDPISGHTALYWYRQSLGQGLEFLIYFQGNSAPDKSGLPSDRFSAERTGGSVSTLTIQRTQQEDSAVYLCASSLDSSGAIEQFFGPGTRLTVL.